This T cell receptor (beta chain) was retrieved from a study of read filtering for tumor transcriptome and immune sequencing. Across the study: IR-seq gave about 4.05 to 11 million TCR reads per sample; RNA-seq gave about 80 to 1,300.

Between the trimmed V and J ends, which lost 6 bases and 7 bases, there was a span of 20 bases. Germline V gene lookup returns CDR1 SGHKS and CDR2 YYEKEE (reference sequence). The CDR3 sequence is 15 residues long. From around 0.4 ug of RNA, a library with molecular barcoded alpha/delta and beta/gamma adaptors was made. TCRdb re-called the reads through MiXCR, storing one row per CDR3 protein. The table includes approximately 50,000 distinct CDR3 sequences, around a fifth detected once. This clonotype came up many times. This clonotype was sampled from a donor over 35 with multiple myeloma. The source material was a population of CD138-negative cells sorted from bone marrow. The rearrangement joins TRBV5-5 to TRBJ2-1; no firm D call. CDR3 DNA sequence: TGTGCCAGCACCCACGACGTCGCTTTCTTGAATGAGCAGTTCTTC. The encoded protein is CASTHDVAFLNEQFF. The full variable domain, completed using reference TRBV5-5 and TRBJ2-1, is DAGVTQSPTHLIKTRGQQVTLRCSPISGHKSVSWYQQVLGQGPQFIFQYYEKEERGRGNFPDRFSARQFPNYSSELNVNALLLGDSALYLCASTHDVAFLNEQFFGPGTRLTVL.